This T cell receptor beta chain was profiled in a study of blood T cell repertoires in COVID-19. Study at large: Sites across the United States, Italy and Spain contributed samples from acute and convalescent COVID-19. Sources were T cells, B-cell-depleted T cells, or PBMCs; the material itself was cDNA or gDNA.

In the original analysis: Researchers report that nucleated cell counts were estimated from reference gene primer amplification. Sequenced by immunoSEQ multiplex PCR; TCRdb stores in-frame clones only, minus some. D and trimming come from the DNA, and the V and J calls and clone size come from that table. The sample yields around 50,000 clones, roughly 90% seen once. V was clipped by 5 bases and J by 2 bases, with 13 bases between them. Germline V gene data show CDR1 as MNHEY and CDR2 as SVGAGI. The CDR3 sequence is 15 residues long. The chain has TRBV6-5 and TRBJ1-5; D perhaps matches TRBD1 (5 bases). The sequencing input was peripheral blood. This receptor was taken from a human donor in a cohort sampled during active COVID-19. The CDR3 region is CASSTGGGGNQPQHF. The DNA of the CDR3 is TGTGCCAGCAGTACGGGGGGGGGAGGCAATCAGCCCCAGCATTTT.